This T cell receptor (beta chain) was obtained from a study of blood T cells in healthy people across ages. With regard to this clonotype: What it binds is not known.

A second PCR of about 6 to 12 cycles used a sample-barcoded 5' primer and a J-beta primer mix. Researchers report that a template-switch adaptor with 12 random nucleotides tagged each cDNA molecule. One entry per CDR3 protein results from TCRdb running MiXCR on the 5' RACE reads. The table has about 1.7 million distinct CDR3 sequences, roughly 30% seen once. Each of the donors had 8 to 10 milliliters of peripheral blood drawn into EDTA-treated Vacutainer tubes. In each sample, at least 6.5 million PBMCs were isolated. Trimming took 10 bases from V and 11 from J, leaving 16 bases between them. There are 11 residues in the CDR3. Germline V gene lookup returns CDR1 SNHLY and CDR2 FYNNEI. The study, taken as a whole, reports: Versus aged donors, long-lived donors had higher diversity and more naive CD4+ cells.

Sequencing was performed on blood. This chain uses TRBV2 with TRBJ2-3, with D possibly being TRBD2 (6 bases). This sequence originates from a woman in her thirties in good health. CDR3 sequence reads: CATNEEGEQYF. The CDR3 region has the DNA TGTGCCACCAACGAGGAGGGCGAGCAGTATTTT. The full variable domain, rest sourced from reference TRBV2 and TRBJ2-3, is EPEVTQTPSHQVTQMGQEVILRCVPISNHLYFYWYRQILGQKVEFLVSFYNNEISEKSEIFDDQFSVERPDGSNFTLKIRSTKLEDSAMYFCATNEEGEQYFGPGTRLTVL.